The clone carrying this TCR beta chain was seen only a few times. These data belong to a study of early T cells in non-severe SARS-CoV-2 infection. Study details: It was bulk RNA from unsorted whole blood that was sequenced, and the chains were unpaired.

Trimming removed 3 bases from V and 6 bases from J; junction bases left unmatched: 10. Germline V gene sequence: CDR1 MNHNY, CDR2 SVGAGI (reference sequence). The CDR3 runs to 16 residues. From the 5' RACE reads, TCRdb called clonotypes with MiXCR, one entry per CDR3 protein. The sample shows 85,000 to 90,000 distinct CDR3 sequences, 11% to 15% of them seen only once. The TCR originated in an adult who was a healthcare worker with PCR-confirmed SARS-CoV-2 infection or an uninfected control (not recorded which). The chain carries TRBV6-6 and TRBJ2-3; 9 bases align to TRBD1. The sample was whole blood. CDR3 residues: CASSYPTGGESDTQYF. The CDR3 DNA sequence: TGTGCCAGCAGTTATCCGACAGGGGGGGAGTCGGATACGCAGTATTTT.